This TCR beta chain was sequenced in a study of blood T cell repertoires in COVID-19. Study overall: T cells, B-cell-depleted T cells, or PBMCs provided the cDNA or gDNA that served as material.

The repertoire was sequenced with immunoSEQ multiplex PCR; TCRdb's copy has only in-frame clones and lacks some. The table includes roughly 180,000 clones, 82% detected once. Ages ranged from about 18 to 100 years, with residence in more than 20 US areas. The CDR3 has 15 residues. V trimming: 3 bases; J trimming: 2 bases; junction bases outside the gene matches: 6. CDR1 is SGDLS and CDR2 is YYNGEE in the germline V gene. What was sequenced was PBMCs or T cells enriched from blood (not recorded which). The V and J genes are TRBV9 and TRBJ2-7; TRBD1 matches 9 bases. The clonotype was recovered from a man aged 55 to 70 who had recovered from COVID-19. The chain's CDR3 is CASSAGQGRTYEQYF. The DNA for the CDR3 is TGTGCCAGCAGCGCTGGACAGGGGAGAACCTACGAGCAGTACTTC.